These T cell receptor beta chains were read from a single sample in a study of CD8+CD57+ T cells in acquired aplastic anemia. TCRdb redid the calling of the reads with MiXCR, one entry per CDR3 protein. This table holds 150,000 to 200,000 distinct CDR3 sequences, around 65% found once. Sequences were obtained from sorted CD4+, CD8+, or CD8+CD57+ T cells (not recorded which) from PBMCs. These receptors all stem from a human donor with severe aplastic anemia or a healthy control (not recorded which). The CDR3 runs from the conserved cysteine through the conserved F or W. Fields, in order: J gene, D gene, V gene, clone size, CDR3 DNA, CDR3 protein. The D gene is left open where the match is weak. Size values are once, few and many counts, or a class for expanded clones, and some rows have none.

TRBJ1-4,NA,TRBV3-1,NA,TGTGCCAGCAGATGGGGCGACAGGACGAATGAAGAACTGTTTTTT,CASRWGDRTNEELFF
TRBJ2-7,NA,TRBV10-3,NA,TGTGCCATCAGTGAGCCGGCCACTACCCTCAAGGAGCAGTACTTC,CAISEPATTLKEQYF
TRBJ2-7,TRBD1,TRBV6-5,NA,TGTGCCAGCAGTTACGTGCACCGGGACAGGGGCTACGAGCAGTACTTC,CASSYVHRDRGYEQYF
TRBJ2-7,NA,TRBV7-9,many,TGTGCCAGCAGCAGGACTGCATACGAGCAGTACTTC,CASSRTAYEQYF
TRBJ2-1,NA,TRBV20-1,once,TGCAGTGCCGGAAGGGACACCAACAACTACGAGCAGTTCTTC,CSAGRDTNNYEQFF
TRBJ1-3,NA,TRBV20-1,NA,TGCAGTGCTAGAGAAGTCTCTGGAAACACCATATATTTT,CSAREVSGNTIYF
TRBJ2-3,TRBD2,TRBV6-1,NA,TGTGCCAGCACTATGGGACTAGCGGGGGCTCTTCTAGATACGCAGTATTTT,CASTMGLAGALLDTQYF
TRBJ1-1,TRBD1,TRBV19,NA,TGTGCCAGTAGTACCCAGGGGGCTCCGAACACTGAAGCTTTCTTT,CASSTQGAPNTEAFF
TRBJ2-5,NA,TRBV19,NA,TGTGCCAGTAGTATAGTAGGATCGGTCCCCGGGGAGACCCAGTACTTC,CASSIVGSVPGETQYF
TRBJ1-2,TRBD1,TRBV29-1,NA,TGCAGCGTGGCCGGGACAGGGACGTGTGGCTACACCTTC,CSVAGTGTCGYTF
TRBJ1-1,NA,TRBV2,NA,TGTGCCAGCAGTGTCGGAGGGACGAACACTGAAGCTTTCTTT,CASSVGGTNTEAFF
TRBJ2-7,NA,TRBV25-1,few,TGTGCCAGCAGAGGGGCCGGGTACACTCTCGAACCCTCCTACGAGCAGTACTTC,CASRGAGYTLEPSYEQYF
TRBJ2-7,NA,TRBV15,few,TGTGCCACCAGCAGAGCGGCCAGGGCGCCCCACGAGCAGTACTTC,CATSRAARAPHEQYF
TRBJ1-2,TRBD1,TRBV25-1,NA,TGTGCCAGCAGTGAAGGACAGGACTACTATGGCTACACCTTC,CASSEGQDYYGYTF
TRBJ2-7,NA,TRBV28,many,TGTGCCAGCAGTCCCTTGCTCTACGAGCAGTACTTC,CASSPLLYEQYF
TRBJ1-2,NA,TRBV7-9,NA,TGTGCCAGCAGCCCAAAGGACGGTAACTATGGCTACACCTTC,CASSPKDGNYGYTF
TRBJ2-1,NA,TRBV6-5,NA,TGTGCCAGCACTTTAGGAGGTGAGCAGTTCTTC,CASTLGGEQFF
TRBJ2-3,NA,TRBV19,few,TGTGCCAGTAGTATTAATGGGCAGGGAGGAGATACGCAGTATTTT,CASSINGQGGDTQYF
TRBJ1-2,NA,TRBV2,NA,TGTGCCAGCAGTGATAACCCAGTGAACTATGGCTACACCTTC,CASSDNPVNYGYTF
TRBJ1-1,NA,TRBV9,NA,TGTGCCAGCAGTTCTGCCCCAGCCCCGGGACAAATACCTGGAAACACTGAAGCTTTCTTT,CASSSAPAPGQIPGNTEAFF
TRBJ2-1,NA,TRBV19,NA,TGTGCCAGTAGTATCAGTCAAACCGTCAATGAGCAGTTCTTC,CASSISQTVNEQFF
TRBJ1-2,TRBD1,TRBV19,many,TGTGCCAGTAGTATAGCCACAGGGGGCATTTCTGGCTACACCTTC,CASSIATGGISGYTF
TRBJ2-7,TRBD1,TRBV11-2,many,TGTGCCAGCAGCTGGGACAGGGCTTGGGAGCAGTACTTC,CASSWDRAWEQYF
TRBJ2-7,TRBD2,TRBV15,NA,TGTGCCACCGCTCGGACTAGCGGGGACTACGAGCAGTACTTC,CATARTSGDYEQYF
TRBJ1-2,NA,TRBV6-4,once,TGTGCCAGCAGTGACGGGGGGGCCTATGGCTACACCTTC,CASSDGGAYGYTF
TRBJ1-2,NA,TRBV30,few,TGTGCCTGGAGCCCCACAGGGTTGCGTGGCTACACCTTC,CAWSPTGLRGYTF
TRBJ1-2,NA,TRBV20-1,NA,TGCAGTGCAATGTCGGGACTCATGGGGGGCTACACCTTC,CSAMSGLMGGYTF
TRBJ1-5,TRBD1,TRBV24-1,NA,TGTGCCACCTCACACGGGACAGGGGCCTCCAATCAGCCCCAGCATTTT,CATSHGTGASNQPQHF
TRBJ1-1,TRBD1,TRBV19,NA,TGTGCCAGTAGTATTGGGGGACAGACATTGAACACTGAAGCTTTCTTT,CASSIGGQTLNTEAFF
TRBJ2-7,TRBD1,TRBV2,many,TGTGCCAGCAGGGGGGACAGGGGATCCCACGAGCAGTACTTC,CASRGDRGSHEQYF
TRBJ2-5,NA,TRBV7-8,few,TGTGCCAGCAGCTCTCAAGAGGGGACCCAGTACTTC,CASSSQEGTQYF
TRBJ1-1,NA,TRBV2,few,TGTGCCAGCAATGAGCTGGGACGGAGGAACACTGAAGCTTTCTTT,CASNELGRRNTEAFF
TRBJ2-5,TRBD2,TRBV19,NA,TGTGCCAGTAGTACTAGCGGGGGCCGGGGAGAGACCCAGTACTTC,CASSTSGGRGETQYF
TRBJ2-3,NA,TRBV14,many,TGTGCCAGCAGCCAAGGTATCGGAACAGATACGCAGTATTTT,CASSQGIGTDTQYF
TRBJ1-2,TRBD1,TRBV9,NA,TGTGCCAGCAGCGCAAGGGGGCGGGGCGGCTACACCTTC,CASSARGRGGYTF
TRBJ2-1,TRBD2,TRBV7-2,NA,TGTGCCAGCAGCTCCCCTCTAGCGGGGGGGCCCTGGGAGCAGTTCTTC,CASSSPLAGGPWEQFF
TRBJ2-7,NA,TRBV29-1,once,TGCAGCTTGGTGGCGACGGCTTCCTACGAGCAGTACTTC,CSLVATASYEQYF
TRBJ2-5,TRBD2,TRBV7-2,NA,TGTGCCAGCAGCAGGGGACTAGCGGGAGGACAAGAGACCCAGTACTTC,CASSRGLAGGQETQYF